The 16 T cell receptor beta chains given below trace back to one sample, sequenced in a study of T cells after yellow fever vaccination. TCRdb reprocessed the 5' RACE reads via MiXCR and lists one record per CDR3 protein. This table holds about 220,000 distinct CDR3 sequences, 6.5% to 7.5% found once. The input for sequencing was CD4+ T cells sorted from PBMCs, taken on the day of the yellow fever booster vaccination. The source is a man between 25 and 39 years old who received the YFV17D yellow fever vaccine.

This clonotype was counted only a few times. The chain links TRBV6-5 to TRBJ1-1; D may be TRBD1 (5 bases). CDR1 MNHEY and CDR2 SVGAGI come from the germline V gene. This CDR3 is 12 amino acids long. V gave up 2 bases and J gave up 7 bases, with 8 bases separating them. CDR3: CASSYRGLEAFF. As DNA, the CDR3 is TGTGCCAGCAGTTACCGGGGCCTTGAAGCTTTCTTT.

This clonotype occurred many times. V is TRBV6-2 or TRBV6-3 and J is TRBJ1-1; D remains ambiguous. The CDR3 is made up of 12 amino acids. Germline CDR1 and CDR2: MNHEY and SVGEGT. Trimming took off 10 bases at V and 0 bases at J, with 9 bases between the two ends. CDR3 region: CATLRLNTEAFF. CDR3 in DNA: TGTGCCACCCTCAGATTGAACACTGAAGCTTTCTTT.

This clonotype came up many times. The rearrangement joins TRBV7-2 to TRBJ2-1; TRBD1 aligns across 9 bases. The V segment lost 1 base and the J segment 7 bases; nucleotides outside the gene matches: 2. The CDR3 extends over 14 amino acids. Germline lookup yields CDR1 SGHTA and CDR2 FQGNSA. CDR3 sequence: CASSLGDRVNEQFF. CDR3 coding DNA: TGTGCCAGCAGCTTAGGGGACAGGGTTAATGAGCAGTTCTTC.

This clonotype was seen at least ten times. CDR3 sequence (DNA): TGTGCCAGCACTGGACTAGCGAATGGGGAGACCCAGTACTTC. It yields the protein CASTGLANGETQYF. This sequence joins TRBV12-3 or TRBV12-4 and TRBJ2-5; 9 nucleotides line up with TRBD2. V trimming: 7 bases; J trimming: 5 bases; junction bases outside the gene matches: 8. This CDR3 spans 14 amino acids.

This clonotype was detected only a few times. V gene TRBV12-3 or TRBV12-4 combines with J gene TRBJ1-5, with 10 bases matching TRBD1. The J segment lost 6 bases and the V segment lost 6 bases, leaving 11 bases of the junction unmatched. The CDR3 is made up of 16 amino acids. CDR3 coding DNA: TGTGCCAGCAGACTCACCGGGACAGGGGATCCTCAGCCCCAGCATTTT. Translated: CASRLTGTGDPQPQHF.

The chain joins TRBV7-2 to TRBJ2-1; 16 positions match TRBD2. Per the germline V gene, CDR1 is SGHTA and CDR2 is FQGNSA. The trim removed 5 bases at V and 1 base at J, leaving 2 bases unmatched. The CDR3 sequence is 17 residues long. The CDR3: CASSGGLAGGSYNEQFF. CDR3 nucleotide sequence: TGTGCCAGCAGCGGGGGACTAGCGGGAGGGTCCTACAATGAGCAGTTCTTC.

This clonotype was counted only a few times. V gene TRBV4-2 combines with J gene TRBJ2-4; tentative D call: TRBD2 (5 bases). The CDR3 runs to 15 residues. Germline V gives CDR1 LGHNA, CDR2 YNFKEQ. V dropped 0 bases and J dropped 9 bases, with 15 bases sitting between them. The CDR3 spells CASSQDPKGSGIQYF. The DNA for the CDR3 is TGTGCCAGCAGCCAAGATCCGAAAGGGAGTGGCATTCAGTACTTC.

In its sample, this clonotype was seen a few times. V gene TRBV20-1 combines with J gene TRBJ2-5; D is uncertain. Trimming removed 4 bases from V and 5 bases from J, with 14 bases in between. Germline V lookup: CDR1 DFQATT, CDR2 SNEGSKA (reference sequence). The CDR3 length is 13 residues. The CDR3 sequence: CSAKVSQKETQYF. CDR3 coding DNA: TGCAGTGCTAAGGTCAGCCAAAAGGAGACCCAGTACTTC.

This clonotype came up a few times. The chain has TRBV14 and TRBJ2-1; weak D call: TRBD2 (6 bases). Trimming removed 5 bases at V and 10 bases at J, with 21 bases between. This CDR3 comprises 15 residues. Per germline, CDR1 SGHDN and CDR2 FVKESK. CDR3 DNA: TGTGCCAGCAGCACGGGGCGACTAGACCGGAGCGAGCAGTTCTTC. Its protein is CASSTGRLDRSEQFF.

This clonotype occurred many times. The chain uses TRBV11-2 and TRBJ2-3; TRBD1 is a possible D gene (6 bases). The CDR3 is 13 residues long. Looked up from germline, CDR1 is SGHAT and CDR2 is FQNNGV. V was pared by 0 bases and J by 8 bases, with 9 bases between. CDR3 sequence: CASSLEGAGTQYF. The CDR3 nucleotides are TGTGCCAGCAGCTTAGAGGGGGCTGGTACGCAGTATTTT.

CDR3 nucleotides: TGCAGTGCAGGGACTAGCGGGATATCCTACAATGAGCAGTTCTTC. Translating gives CSAGTSGISYNEQFF. The rearrangement uses TRBV20-1 and TRBJ2-1; 13 bases are a match to TRBD2. CDR1 is DFQATT and CDR2 is SNEGSKA in the germline V gene (reference sequence). With V trimmed by 6 bases and J by 1 base, 3 bases remained unmatched. This CDR3 is 15 amino acids long.

This clonotype was seen a few times. The chain carries TRBV7-2 and TRBJ2-3; weak D call: TRBD1 (5 bases). Germline CDR1 and CDR2: SGHTA and FQGNSA. This CDR3 is built from 15 residues. V was clipped by 5 bases and J by 8 bases, with 20 bases between them. The CDR3: CASSPTSRAMGTQYF. As DNA, the CDR3 is TGTGCCAGCAGCCCAACCAGCAGGGCGATGGGTACGCAGTATTTT. Complete variable domain (other parts from reference TRBV7-2 and TRBJ2-3): GAGVSQSPSNKVTEKGKDVELRCDPISGHTALYWYRQSLGQGLEFLIYFQGNSAPDKSGLPSDRFSAERTGGSVSTLTIQRTQQEDSAVYLCASSPTSRAMGTQYFGPGTRLTVL.

CDR3 in DNA: TGCGCCAGCAGCCAAGTCTACTTGGGCAATCAGCCCCAGCATTTT. It translates to CASSQVYLGNQPQHF. The V call is TRBV4-3, the J call TRBJ1-5; D uncertain. The CDR3 runs 15 residues. V lost 1 base to trimming and J lost 2 bases, with 9 bases between them. CDR1 LGHNA and CDR2 YSLEER come from the germline V gene.

The table lists this clonotype with many counts. The rearrangement links TRBV24-1 to TRBJ2-1; TRBD1 agrees at 9 bases. Losses at the gene ends were 6 bases for V and 7 bases for J; bases not matched to a gene: 6. CDR1 is KGHDR, CDR2 SFDVKD, per germline. The CDR3 consists of 14 residues. The CDR3 DNA follows: TGTGCCACCAGTACAGGGGGCAAATTGAATGAGCAGTTCTTC. As protein: CATSTGGKLNEQFF.

This clonotype was seen at least ten times. The chain joins TRBV5-1 to TRBJ2-6; D uncertain. The CDR3 sequence is 15 residues long. V was pared by 1 base and J by 0 bases, with 5 bases between. Germline lookup yields CDR1 SGHRS and CDR2 YFSETQ. For the CDR3, the DNA is TGCGCCAGCAGCTTGACCGTCTCTGGGGCCAACGTCCTGACTTTC. Residues: CASSLTVSGANVLTF.

This clonotype has just a few counts. The chain carries TRBV7-2 and TRBJ2-7; D remains ambiguous. The CDR3 spans 15 residues. V lost 3 bases, J lost 1 base, and 13 bases lay in between. In germline, CDR1 is SGHTA, CDR2 FQGNSA. The CDR3 DNA reads as TGTGCCAGCAGCTTTTACGCAGTGGCTTCCTACGAGCAGTACTTC. It is translated as CASSFYAVASYEQYF.